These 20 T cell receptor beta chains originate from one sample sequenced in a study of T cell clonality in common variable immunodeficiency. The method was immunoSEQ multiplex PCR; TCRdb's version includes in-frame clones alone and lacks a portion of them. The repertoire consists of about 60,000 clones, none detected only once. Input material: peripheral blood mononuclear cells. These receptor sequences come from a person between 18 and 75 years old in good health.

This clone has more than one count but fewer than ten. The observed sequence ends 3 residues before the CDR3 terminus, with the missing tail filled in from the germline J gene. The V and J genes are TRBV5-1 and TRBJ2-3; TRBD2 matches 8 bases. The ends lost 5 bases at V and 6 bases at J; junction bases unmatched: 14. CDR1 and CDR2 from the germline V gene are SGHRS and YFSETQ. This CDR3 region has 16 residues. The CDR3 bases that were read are TGCGCCAGCAGAGAACGGGGGGGCCTCCTGGATGATACG. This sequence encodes CASRERGGLLDDT. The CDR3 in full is CASRERGGLLDDTQYF.

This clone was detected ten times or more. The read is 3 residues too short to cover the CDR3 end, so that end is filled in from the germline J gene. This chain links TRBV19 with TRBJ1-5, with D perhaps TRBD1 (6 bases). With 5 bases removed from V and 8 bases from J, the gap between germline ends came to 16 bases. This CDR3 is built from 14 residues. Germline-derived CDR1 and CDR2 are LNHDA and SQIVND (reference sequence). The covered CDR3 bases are TGTGCCAGTAGTCTCCGGAACTCAGGGGAGCCC. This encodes CASSLRNSGEP. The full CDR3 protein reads CASSLRNSGEPQHF.

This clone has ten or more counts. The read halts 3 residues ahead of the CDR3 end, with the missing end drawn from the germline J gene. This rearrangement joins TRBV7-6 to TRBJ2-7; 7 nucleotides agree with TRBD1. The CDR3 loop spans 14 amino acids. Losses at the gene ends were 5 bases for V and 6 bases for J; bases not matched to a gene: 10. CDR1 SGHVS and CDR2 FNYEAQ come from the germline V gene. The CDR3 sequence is CASSAQGEGFEQYF. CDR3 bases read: TGTGCCAGCAGCGCCCAGGGGGAAGGGTTCGAG.

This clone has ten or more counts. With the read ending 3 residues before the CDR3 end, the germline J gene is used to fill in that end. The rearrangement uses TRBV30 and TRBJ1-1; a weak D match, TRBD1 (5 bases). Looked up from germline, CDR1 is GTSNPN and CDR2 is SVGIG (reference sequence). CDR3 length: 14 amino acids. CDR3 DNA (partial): TGTGCCTGGAGTGTAAGAAAAGTAGGCCAGGGA. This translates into CAWSVRKVGQG. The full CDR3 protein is CAWSVRKVGQGAFF.

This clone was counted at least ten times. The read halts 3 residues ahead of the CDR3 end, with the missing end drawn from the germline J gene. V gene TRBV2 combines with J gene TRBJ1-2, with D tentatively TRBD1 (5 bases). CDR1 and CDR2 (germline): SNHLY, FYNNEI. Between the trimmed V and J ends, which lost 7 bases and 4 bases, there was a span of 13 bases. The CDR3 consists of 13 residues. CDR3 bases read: TGTGCCAGCAACAGGCTAGGGATCTATGGC. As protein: CASNRLGIYG. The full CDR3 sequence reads CASNRLGIYGYTF.

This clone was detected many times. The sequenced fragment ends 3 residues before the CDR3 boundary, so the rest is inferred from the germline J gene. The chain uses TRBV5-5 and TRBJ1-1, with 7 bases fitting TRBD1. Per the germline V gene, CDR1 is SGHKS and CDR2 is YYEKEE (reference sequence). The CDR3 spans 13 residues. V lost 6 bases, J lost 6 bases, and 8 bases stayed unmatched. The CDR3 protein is CASKRQGTPEAFF. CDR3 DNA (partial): TGTGCCAGCAAAAGACAGGGAACGCCTGAA.

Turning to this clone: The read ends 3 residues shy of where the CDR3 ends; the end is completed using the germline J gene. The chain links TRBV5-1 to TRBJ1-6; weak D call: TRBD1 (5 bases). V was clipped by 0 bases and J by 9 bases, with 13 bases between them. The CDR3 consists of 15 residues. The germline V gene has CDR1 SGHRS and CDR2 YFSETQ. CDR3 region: CASSLGTPSSSPLHF. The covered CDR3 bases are TGCGCCAGCAGCTTGGGGACACCCTCAAGTTCACCC.

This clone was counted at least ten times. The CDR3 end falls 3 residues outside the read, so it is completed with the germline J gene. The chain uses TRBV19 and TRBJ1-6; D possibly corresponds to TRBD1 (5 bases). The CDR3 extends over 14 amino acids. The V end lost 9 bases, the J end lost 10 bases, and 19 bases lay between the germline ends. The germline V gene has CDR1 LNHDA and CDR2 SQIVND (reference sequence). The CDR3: CASLGRGVASPLHF. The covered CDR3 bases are TGTGCCAGCCTAGGGCGGGGCGTCGCCTCACCC.

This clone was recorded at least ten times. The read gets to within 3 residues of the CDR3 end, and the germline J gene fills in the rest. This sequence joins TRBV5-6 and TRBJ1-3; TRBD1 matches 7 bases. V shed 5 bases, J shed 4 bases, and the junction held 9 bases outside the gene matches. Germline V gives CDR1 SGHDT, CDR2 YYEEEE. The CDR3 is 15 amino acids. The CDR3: CASSKVDRAGNTIYF. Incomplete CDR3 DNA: TGTGCCAGCAGTAAAGTAGACAGGGCGGGAAACACC.

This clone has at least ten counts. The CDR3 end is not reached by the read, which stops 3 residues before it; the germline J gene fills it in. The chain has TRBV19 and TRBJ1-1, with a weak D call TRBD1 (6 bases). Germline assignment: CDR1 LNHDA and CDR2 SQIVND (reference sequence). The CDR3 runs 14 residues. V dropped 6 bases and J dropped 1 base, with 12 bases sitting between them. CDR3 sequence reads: CASRLDRSNTEAFF. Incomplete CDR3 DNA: TGTGCCAGTAGATTAGACAGGTCGAACACTGAA. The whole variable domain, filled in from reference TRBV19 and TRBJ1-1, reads DGGITQSPKYLFRKEGQNVTLSCEQNLNHDAMYWYRQDPGQGLRLIYYSQIVNDFQKGDIAEGYSVSREKKESFPLTVTSAQKNPTAFYLCASRLDRSNTEAFFGQGTRLTVV.

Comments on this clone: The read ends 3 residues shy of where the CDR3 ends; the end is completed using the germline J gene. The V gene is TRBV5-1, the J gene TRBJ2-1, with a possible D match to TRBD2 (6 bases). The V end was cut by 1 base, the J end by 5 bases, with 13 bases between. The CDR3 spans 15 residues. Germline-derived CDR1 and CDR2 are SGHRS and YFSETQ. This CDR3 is CASSLPGSGNNEQFF. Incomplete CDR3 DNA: TGCGCCAGCAGCTTGCCTGGTAGCGGAAACAATGAG.

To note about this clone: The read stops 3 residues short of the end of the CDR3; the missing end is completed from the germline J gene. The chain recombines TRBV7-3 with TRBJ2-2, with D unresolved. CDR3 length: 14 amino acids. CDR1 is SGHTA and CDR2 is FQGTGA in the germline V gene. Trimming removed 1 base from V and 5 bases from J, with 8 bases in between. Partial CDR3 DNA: TGTGCCAGCAGCTTAAGCGGAGAAACCGGGGAG. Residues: CASSLSGETGE. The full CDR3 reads CASSLSGETGELFF.

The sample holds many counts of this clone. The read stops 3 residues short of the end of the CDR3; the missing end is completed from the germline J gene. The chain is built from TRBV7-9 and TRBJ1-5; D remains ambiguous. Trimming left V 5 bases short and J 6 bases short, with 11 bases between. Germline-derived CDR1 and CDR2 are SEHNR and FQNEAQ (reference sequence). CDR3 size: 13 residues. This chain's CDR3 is CASSRAPLQPQHF. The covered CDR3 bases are TGTGCCAGCAGCCGCGCCCCGCTTCAGCCC.

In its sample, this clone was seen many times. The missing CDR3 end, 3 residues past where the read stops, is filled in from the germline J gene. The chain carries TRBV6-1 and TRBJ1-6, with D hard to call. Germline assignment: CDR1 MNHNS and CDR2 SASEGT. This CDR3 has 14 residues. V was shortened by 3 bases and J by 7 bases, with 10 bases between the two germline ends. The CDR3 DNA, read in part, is TGTGCCAGCAGTGACTTTTCAAGGAATTCACCC. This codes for CASSDFSRNSP. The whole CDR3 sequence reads CASSDFSRNSPLHF.

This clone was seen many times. CDR3 DNA, as far as it was read: TGTGCCAGCAGCTCAGGGACAGGGGGGAATGAG. Its protein product is CASSSGTGGNE. From start to end, the CDR3 is CASSSGTGGNEQFF. This rearrangement joins TRBV7-3 to TRBJ2-1, with 11 bases fitting TRBD1. Read sequence stops 3 residues before the CDR3 end, and the germline J gene provides the missing end. Losses at the gene ends were 4 bases for V and 7 bases for J; bases not matched to a gene: 3. CDR1 SGHTA and CDR2 FQGTGA come from the germline V gene. CDR3 length: 14 residues. The full variable domain, completed using reference TRBV7-3 and TRBJ2-1, is GAGVSQTPSNKVTEKGKYVELRCDPISGHTALYWYRQSLGQGPEFLIYFQGTGAADDSGLPNDRFFAVRPEGSVSTLKIQRTERGDSAVYLCASSSGTGGNEQFFGPGTRLTVL.

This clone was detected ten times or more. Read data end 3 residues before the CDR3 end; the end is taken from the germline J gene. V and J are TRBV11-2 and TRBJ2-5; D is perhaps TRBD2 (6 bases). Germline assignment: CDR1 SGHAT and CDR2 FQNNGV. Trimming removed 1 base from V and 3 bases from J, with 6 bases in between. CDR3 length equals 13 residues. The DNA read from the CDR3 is TGTGCCAGCAGCTTAGGGGGGGAAGAGACC. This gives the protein CASSLGGEET. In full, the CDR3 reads CASSLGGEETQYF.

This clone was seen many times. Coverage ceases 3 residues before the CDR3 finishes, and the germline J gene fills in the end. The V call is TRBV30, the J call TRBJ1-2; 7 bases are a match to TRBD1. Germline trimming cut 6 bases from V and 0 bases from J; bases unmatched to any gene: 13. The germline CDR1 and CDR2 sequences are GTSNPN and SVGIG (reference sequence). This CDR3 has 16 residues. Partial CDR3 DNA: TGTGCCTGCGGACAAGGGGGCGTTCCAGCTAACTATGGC. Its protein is CACGQGGVPANYG. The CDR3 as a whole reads CACGQGGVPANYGYTF.

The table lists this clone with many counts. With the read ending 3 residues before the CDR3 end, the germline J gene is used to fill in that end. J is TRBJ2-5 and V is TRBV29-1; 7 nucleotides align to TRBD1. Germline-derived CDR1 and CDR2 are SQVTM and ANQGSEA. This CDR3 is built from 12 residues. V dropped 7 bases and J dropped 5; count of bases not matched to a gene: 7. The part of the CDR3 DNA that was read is TGCAGCGAGACGACAGGGTCGGAGACC. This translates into CSETTGSET. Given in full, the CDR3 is CSETTGSETQYF.

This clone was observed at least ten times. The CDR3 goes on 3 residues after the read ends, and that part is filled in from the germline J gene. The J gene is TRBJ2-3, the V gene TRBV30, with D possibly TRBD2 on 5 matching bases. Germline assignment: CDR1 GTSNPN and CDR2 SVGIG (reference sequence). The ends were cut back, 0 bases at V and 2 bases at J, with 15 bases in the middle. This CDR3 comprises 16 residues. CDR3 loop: CAWSVGGRVYTDTQYF. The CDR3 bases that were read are TGTGCCTGGAGTGTAGGAGGTAGGGTCTACACAGATACG.

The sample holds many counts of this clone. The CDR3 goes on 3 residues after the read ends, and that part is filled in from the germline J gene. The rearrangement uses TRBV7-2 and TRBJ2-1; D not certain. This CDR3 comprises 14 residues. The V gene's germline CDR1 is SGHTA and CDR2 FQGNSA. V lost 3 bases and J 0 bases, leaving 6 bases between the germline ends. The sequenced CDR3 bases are TGTGCCAGCAGCTTGTCTCGCTCCTACAATGAG. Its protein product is CASSLSRSYNE. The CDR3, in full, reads CASSLSRSYNEQFF.